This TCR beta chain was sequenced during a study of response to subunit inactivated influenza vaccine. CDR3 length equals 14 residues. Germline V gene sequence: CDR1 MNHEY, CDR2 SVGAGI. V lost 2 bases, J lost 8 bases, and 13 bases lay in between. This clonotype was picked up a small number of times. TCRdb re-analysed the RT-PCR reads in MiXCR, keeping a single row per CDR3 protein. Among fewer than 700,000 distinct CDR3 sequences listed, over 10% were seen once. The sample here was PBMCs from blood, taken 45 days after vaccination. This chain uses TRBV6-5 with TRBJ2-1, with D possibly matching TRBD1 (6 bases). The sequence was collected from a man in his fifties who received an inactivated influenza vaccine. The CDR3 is CASSYGSGDYEQFF. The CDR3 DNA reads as TGTGCCAGCAGTTACGGTTCAGGGGATTATGAGCAGTTCTTC.